The present T cell receptor (beta chain) was sequenced within a study of blood T cells in healthy people across ages. Study-level findings and limits: Naive CD4+ cell counts and diversity both ran higher in long-lived than in aged donors. Diversity of TCR beta per million T cells declined in a roughly linear way with age.

Sample-barcoded 5' priming and a J-beta primer mix drove a second PCR of 7 to 11 cycles. TCRdb re-called the 5' RACE reads with MiXCR, one entry per CDR3 protein. This sample carries 900,000 to 950,000 distinct CDR3 sequences, 25% to 30% of them seen once, and the ten largest clones take 10% to 13%. Germline V CDR1 and CDR2: LGHNA, YNFKEQ. CDR3 length equals 19 residues. Researchers report isolating at least 6.5 million PBMCs per sample. Comments on this clonotype: The antigen remains unidentified. A junction end diverges from the germline sequence, so it may reflect a read error.

These data also featured in a second study, about T cells of mothers and their children.

This clonotype originated in a woman between 35 and 50 years old in good health. Material: blood. The V call is TRBV4-2, the J call TRBJ1-5; D is undetermined. CDR3 region: CASSQGPQGSGSGNQPRHF. As DNA, the CDR3 is TGTGCCAGCAGCCAAGGTCCACAAGGAAGCGGATCGGGCAATCAGCCCCGGCATTTT.